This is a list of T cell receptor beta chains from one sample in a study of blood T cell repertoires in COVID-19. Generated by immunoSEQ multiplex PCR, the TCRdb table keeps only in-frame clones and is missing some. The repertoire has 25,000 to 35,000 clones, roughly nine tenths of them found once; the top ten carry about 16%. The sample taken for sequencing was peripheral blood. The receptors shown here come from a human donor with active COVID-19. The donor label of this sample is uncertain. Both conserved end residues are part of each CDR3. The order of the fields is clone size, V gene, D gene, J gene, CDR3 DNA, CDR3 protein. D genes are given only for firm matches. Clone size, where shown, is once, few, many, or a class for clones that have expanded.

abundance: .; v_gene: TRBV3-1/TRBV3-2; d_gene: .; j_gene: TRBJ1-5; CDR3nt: TGTGCCAGCAGCCAAGAAGGGTCCAGGGCCCTTGGTAGCAATCAGCCCCAGCATTTT; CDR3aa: CASSQEGSRALGSNQPQHF
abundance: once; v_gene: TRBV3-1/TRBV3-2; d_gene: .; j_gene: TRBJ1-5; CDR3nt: TGTGCCAGCAGCCAATCCTGGGGAGGGTACAATCAGCCCCAGCATTTT; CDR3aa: CASSQSWGGYNQPQHF
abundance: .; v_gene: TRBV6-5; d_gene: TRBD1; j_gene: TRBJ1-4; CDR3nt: TGTGCCAGTGGGGGGACAGGGAGGTATGAAAAACTGTTTTTT; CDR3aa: CASGGTGRYEKLFF
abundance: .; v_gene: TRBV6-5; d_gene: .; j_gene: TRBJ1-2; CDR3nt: TGTGCCAGCAGCCAGACAGGAGACTATGGCTACACCTTC; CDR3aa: CASSQTGDYGYTF
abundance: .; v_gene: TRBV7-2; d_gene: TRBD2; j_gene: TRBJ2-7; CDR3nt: TGTGCCTCCGCGGGGGAGGTTCTCTACGAGCAGTACTTC; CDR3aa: CASAGEVLYEQYF
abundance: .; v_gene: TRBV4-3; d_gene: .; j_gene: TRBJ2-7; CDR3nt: TGCGCCAGCAGCCACCCCGTTCGGGACATAACCTACGAGCAGTACTTC; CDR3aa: CASSHPVRDITYEQYF
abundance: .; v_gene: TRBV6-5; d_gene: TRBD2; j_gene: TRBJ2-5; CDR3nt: TGTGCCAGCAGTACGGGAGGTTCCCAAGAGACCCAGTACTTC; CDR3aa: CASSTGGSQETQYF
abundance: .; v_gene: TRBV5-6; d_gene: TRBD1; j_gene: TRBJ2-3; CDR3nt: TGTGCCAGCAGCTTGGTACAGGGGGAGAATACAGATACGCAGTATTTT; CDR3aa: CASSLVQGENTDTQYF
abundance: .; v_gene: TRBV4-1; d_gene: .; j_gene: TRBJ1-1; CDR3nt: TGCGCCAGCAGCCAAGATCACGGACAGCTGAACACTGAAGCTTTCTTT; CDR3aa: CASSQDHGQLNTEAFF
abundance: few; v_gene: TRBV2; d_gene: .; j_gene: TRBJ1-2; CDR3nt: TGTGCCTACGGGGTCCAAATATATGGCTACACCTTC; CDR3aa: CAYGVQIYGYTF
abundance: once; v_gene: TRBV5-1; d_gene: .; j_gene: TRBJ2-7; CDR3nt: TGCGCCAGCAGCACGTACAGGGAAAGCTCCTACGAGCAGTACTTC; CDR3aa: CASSTYRESSYEQYF
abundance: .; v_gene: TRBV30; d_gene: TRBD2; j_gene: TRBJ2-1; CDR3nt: TGTGCCTGGAGTAGGAATAGCGGGAGGGGGTACCAGTTCTTC; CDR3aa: CAWSRNSGRGYQFF